One sample yielded the 2 T cell receptor beta chains listed below, sequenced in a study of blood T cell repertoires in COVID-19. The method was immunoSEQ multiplex PCR; TCRdb's version includes in-frame clones alone and lacks a portion of them. Seen here are 180,000 or so clones, 70% to 85% observed once, and the top ten hold 13% to 15%. What was sequenced was PBMCs or T cells enriched from blood (not recorded which). All receptors derive from a man in his forties or fifties who had recovered from COVID-19.

V and J are TRBV28 and TRBJ1-2; 9 bases align to TRBD1. Trimming cost V 5 bases and J 6 bases; bases outside gene matches: 10. The CDR3 consists of 15 residues. Germline V lookup: CDR1 MDHEN, CDR2 SYDVKM. The DNA for the CDR3 is TGTGCCAGCAGTGTCAAACCTACAGGGGGCAATGGCTACACCTTC. This gives the protein CASSVKPTGGNGYTF.

This rearrangement joins TRBV1 to TRBJ2-1; the table's D call, TRBD2, was not checked against the DNA. TRBV1 is noted as a pseudogene. CDR3 length: 18 residues. CDR3 amino acids: CTSSQGTSGGQAYNEQFF. CDR3 DNA sequence: TGCACCAGCAGCCAAGGGACTAGCGGGGGCCAAGCCTACAATGAGCAGTTCTTC.